This TCR beta chain is from a study of blood T cell repertoires in COVID-19. The V gene's germline CDR1 is LNHNV and CDR2 YYDKDF (reference sequence). Trimming removed 0 bases from V and 2 bases from J, with 9 bases in between. This CDR3 has 15 residues. Enrolled during active infection, Seattle patients were then followed longitudinally. Measured with immunoSEQ multiplex PCR; TCRdb has only the in-frame clones, and not every one. The profile shows some 400,000 clones, around 87% of them singletons. This clonotype was sampled from a woman aged 60-70 years with COVID-19, enrolled during active disease. The specimen sequenced was peripheral blood. The chain recombines TRBV15 with TRBJ2-3, with D unresolved. CDR3 bases: TGTGCCACCAGCAGAGAACGGAGATCCACAGATACGCAGTATTTT. Its translation is CATSRERRSTDTQYF.